The present TCR beta chain was sequenced within a study of neurological immune-mediated disorders. Whole-study results and caveats: Whereas HTLV-1-associated myelopathy showed the most TCR clonal expansion, multiple sclerosis showed the least, with levels below those of healthy controls.

In its sample, this clonotype was seen many times. Its antigen is unknown. 5'RACE employing 10-nucleotide random UMIs yielded the cDNA. From 15-18 subjects, each sequencing run yielded over 160 million TCR-beta sequences. TCRdb independently ran MiXCR on the 5' RACE reads; one entry per CDR3 protein. The profile shows about 71,000 distinct CDR3 sequences, 4.5% of them singletons. It was from 2 million PBMCs stored at -80 C that the unsorted libraries were obtained. This TCR derives from a man aged 25 to 40 with multiple sclerosis. Specimen: PBMCs.

The CDR3 region is CASSSTGGMETQYF. In DNA form, the CDR3 reads TGTGCCAGCAGCTCGACAGGGGGCATGGAGACCCAGTACTTC. This chain uses TRBV5-6 with TRBJ2-5; TRBD1 aligns across 10 bases. CDR3 length equals 14 residues. From germline, CDR1 is SGHDT and CDR2 YYEEEE. The J segment lost 5 bases and the V segment lost 3 bases, leaving 4 bases of the junction unmatched.